The 14 T cell receptor beta chains below come from one sample, sequenced in a study of T cell changes during pregnancy in multiple sclerosis. Using immunoSEQ multiplex PCR, the repertoire was profiled, and TCRdb retains in-frame clones only, with some absent. The table includes about 57,000 clones, just over 90% detected once. The material sequenced was CD4+ T cells from peripheral blood mononuclear cells, taken in the second trimester of pregnancy. These receptors all stem from a female donor with multiple sclerosis, enrolled in a pregnancy study.

The genes are TRBV29-1 and TRBJ2-5; unclear D gene. V dropped 4 bases and J dropped 11 bases, with 23 bases sitting between them. Per the germline V gene, CDR1 is SQVTM and CDR2 is ANQGSEA. The CDR3 is 14 residues long. The CDR3 sequence: CSVARLGNEAEQYF. In DNA form, the CDR3 reads TGCAGCGTTGCGCGGTTGGGTAATGAGGCGGAGCAGTACTTC. Together with reference TRBV29-1 and TRBJ2-5, the CDR3 gives the full variable domain: SAVISQKPSRDICQRGTSLTIQCQVDSQVTMMFWYRQQPGQSLTLIATANQGSEATYESGFVIDKFPISRPNLTFSTLTVSNMSPEDSSIYLCSVARLGNEAEQYFGPGTRLLVL.

This chain joins TRBV7-8 and TRBJ2-5; perhaps TRBD1 as D (6 bases). The V end lost 4 bases, the J end lost 13 bases, and 16 bases lay between the germline ends. Germline V gene data show CDR1 as SGHVS and CDR2 as FQNEAQ. The CDR3 contains 12 residues. CDR3 protein: CASSSYGAGVYF. In DNA form, the CDR3 reads TGTGCCAGCAGCTCTTACGGGGCAGGGGTGTACTTC.

This clone appeared a single time. The chain uses TRBV15 and TRBJ1-1; no firm D call. Between the trimmed V and J ends, which lost 0 bases and 4 bases, there was a span of 9 bases. Germline V gene data show CDR1 as LNHNV and CDR2 as YYDKDF (reference sequence). The CDR3 is made up of 14 amino acids. CDR3 nucleotide sequence: TGTGCCACCAGCAGAGAGAGGAGGCCCACTGAAGCTTTCTTT. As protein: CATSRERRPTEAFF.

This chain joins TRBV28 and TRBJ2-2; tentatively, D is TRBD1 (6 bases). The CDR3 extends over 14 amino acids. Germline lookup yields CDR1 MDHEN and CDR2 SYDVKM. With 3 bases removed from V and 7 bases from J, the gap between germline ends came to 12 bases. CDR3 coding DNA: TGTGCCAGCAGTTTCCTGGGGGCCGGCGGGGAGCTGTTTTTT. Protein: CASSFLGAGGELFF.

The chain uses TRBV28 and TRBJ1-1; the match to TRBD1 covers 7 bases. The CDR3 is made up of 15 amino acids. Looked up from germline, CDR1 is MDHEN and CDR2 is SYDVKM. Trimming cost V 3 bases and J 3 bases; bases outside gene matches: 7. DNA for the CDR3: TGTGCCAGCAGTTTTTCAACGACAGGGTACACTGAAGCTTTCTTT. As protein: CASSFSTTGYTEAFF.

This chain links TRBV19 with TRBJ1-2, with D perhaps TRBD1 (6 bases). The CDR3 spans 12 residues. Germline CDR1 reads LNHDA; CDR2 reads SQIVND (reference sequence). The V gene lost 7 bases and the J gene lost 2 bases, with 8 bases spanning the gap. The CDR3 spells CASKGGNYGYTF. CDR3 DNA sequence: TGTGCCAGTAAGGGGGGGAACTATGGCTACACCTTC.

CDR3 coding DNA: TGTGCCAGCAGCCAAATGGGAACCGGGAAATTACAAGAGACCCAGTACTTC. It specifies CASSQMGTGKLQETQYF. This chain uses TRBV4-2 with TRBJ2-5, with D possibly being TRBD2 (5 bases). The CDR3 loop spans 17 amino acids. CDR1 LGHNA and CDR2 YNFKEQ come from the germline V gene. V gave up 2 bases and J gave up 2 bases, with 18 bases separating them.

The J gene is TRBJ1-2, the V gene TRBV29-1, with D hard to call. The V gene lost 4 bases and the J gene lost 4 bases, with 19 bases spanning the gap. Germline V gene sequence: CDR1 SQVTM, CDR2 ANQGSEA. The CDR3 covers 15 residues. CDR3 in amino acids: CSVVTDPTALYGYTF. The DNA of the CDR3 is TGCAGCGTTGTTACGGATCCTACAGCTCTCTATGGCTACACCTTC.

The chain combines TRBV19 with TRBJ1-5; D not resolved. CDR3 length equals 15 residues. The germline CDR1 and CDR2 sequences are LNHDA and SQIVND (reference sequence). Trimming removed 1 base from V and 4 bases from J, with 11 bases in between. As DNA, the CDR3 is TGTGCCAGTAGTATAGGGACTAGCGGTAATCAGCCCCAGCATTTT. This translates into CASSIGTSGNQPQHF.

The chain combines TRBV2 with TRBJ2-5; a possible D gene is TRBD1 (6 bases). Germline CDR1 SNHLY, CDR2 FYNNEI. This CDR3 contains 14 residues. V was shortened by 7 bases and J by 0 bases, with 12 bases between the two germline ends. The CDR3 protein is CASKDSAYQETQYF. The DNA for the CDR3 is TGTGCCAGCAAGGACAGCGCGTACCAAGAGACCCAGTACTTC.

J is TRBJ1-2 and V is TRBV6-5; D might be TRBD1 (5 bases). Germline V gene lookup returns CDR1 MNHEY and CDR2 SVGAGI. The V end was cut by 0 bases, the J end by 8 bases, with 13 bases between. CDR3 length: 14 residues. The chain's CDR3 is CASSYSSDDSGYTF. The CDR3 DNA follows: TGTGCCAGCAGTTACTCGAGCGACGACAGCGGCTACACCTTC.

The chain has TRBV6-6 and TRBJ2-3, with 7 bases fitting TRBD2. V shed 5 bases, J shed 3 bases, and the junction held 8 bases outside the gene matches. The germline V gene encodes CDR1 MNHNY and CDR2 SVGAGI (reference sequence). The CDR3 covers 15 residues. CDR3 amino acids: CASSPRKGGTDTQYF. The CDR3 DNA sequence: TGTGCCAGCAGTCCACGCAAGGGAGGGACAGATACGCAGTATTTT.

A single count supports this clone. This rearrangement joins TRBV5-1 to TRBJ2-7, with D perhaps matching TRBD2 (5 bases). The germline V gene has CDR1 SGHRS and CDR2 YFSETQ. Trimming stripped 5 bases from V and 0 bases from J, with 12 bases between. This CDR3 region has 14 residues. Here the CDR3 reads CASSGIGSSYEQYF. DNA of the CDR3: TGCGCCAGCAGTGGGATTGGGAGCTCCTACGAGCAGTACTTC.

The V call is TRBV7-6, the J call TRBJ2-1; 9 nucleotides align to TRBD2. There are 14 residues in the CDR3. The V and J ends lost 4 bases and 16 bases, in that order; junction bases with no gene match: 14. Germline assignment: CDR1 SGHVS and CDR2 FNYEAQ. The CDR3 sequence is CASSYTTQTSGLFF. CDR3 bases: TGTGCCAGCAGCTATACCACCCAAACTAGCGGGTTATTCTTC.